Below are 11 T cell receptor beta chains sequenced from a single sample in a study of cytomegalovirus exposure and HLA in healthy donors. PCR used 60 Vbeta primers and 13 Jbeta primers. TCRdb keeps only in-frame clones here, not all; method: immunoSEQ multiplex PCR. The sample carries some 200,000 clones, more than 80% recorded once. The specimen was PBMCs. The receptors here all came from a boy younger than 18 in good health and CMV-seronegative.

The CDR3 sequence is CASSAGPREDYGYTF. CDR3 bases: TGTGCCAGCAGTGCAGGACCTCGGGAGGACTATGGCTACACCTTC. The chain combines TRBV6-5 with TRBJ1-2; unclear D gene. Trimming left V 5 bases short and J 3 bases short, with 16 bases between. Germline V gives CDR1 MNHEY, CDR2 SVGAGI. The CDR3 covers 15 residues.

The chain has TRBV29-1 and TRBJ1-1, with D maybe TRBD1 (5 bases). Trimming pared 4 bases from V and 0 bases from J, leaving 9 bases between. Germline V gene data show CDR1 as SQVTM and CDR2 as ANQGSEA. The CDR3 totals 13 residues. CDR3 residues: CSVGQIMNTEAFF. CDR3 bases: TGCAGCGTTGGACAGATCATGAACACTGAAGCTTTCTTT.

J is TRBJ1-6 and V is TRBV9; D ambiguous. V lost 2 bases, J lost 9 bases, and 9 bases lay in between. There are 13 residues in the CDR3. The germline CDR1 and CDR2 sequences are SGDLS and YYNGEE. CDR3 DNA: TGTGCCAGCAGCGTCCAGGAATCTTCACCCCTCCACTTT. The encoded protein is CASSVQESSPLHF.

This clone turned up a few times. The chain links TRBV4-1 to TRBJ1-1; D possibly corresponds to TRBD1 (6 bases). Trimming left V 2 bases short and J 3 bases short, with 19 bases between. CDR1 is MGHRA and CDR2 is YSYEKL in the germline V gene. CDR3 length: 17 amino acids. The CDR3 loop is CASSQYYPGGADTEAFF. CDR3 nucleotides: TGCGCCAGCAGCCAATATTACCCGGGGGGGGCCGACACTGAAGCTTTCTTT.

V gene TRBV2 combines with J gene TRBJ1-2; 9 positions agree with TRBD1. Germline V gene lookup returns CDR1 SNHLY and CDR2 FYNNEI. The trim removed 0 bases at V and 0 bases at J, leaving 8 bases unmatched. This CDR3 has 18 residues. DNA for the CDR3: TGTGCCAGCAGTGAAGCGGAACAGGGGGCGAAGACTAACTATGGCTACACCTTC. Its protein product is CASSEAEQGAKTNYGYTF.

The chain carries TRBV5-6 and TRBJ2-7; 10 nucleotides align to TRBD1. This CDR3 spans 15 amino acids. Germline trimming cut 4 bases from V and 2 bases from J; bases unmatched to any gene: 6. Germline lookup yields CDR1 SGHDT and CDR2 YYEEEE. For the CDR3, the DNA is TGTGCCAGCAGCGGTGACAGGGGGCGCCCCTACGAGCAGTACTTC. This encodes CASSGDRGRPYEQYF. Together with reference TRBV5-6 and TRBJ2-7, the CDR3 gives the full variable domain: DAGVTQSPTHLIKTRGQQVTLRCSPKSGHDTVSWYQQALGQGPQFIFQYYEEEERQRGNFPDRFSGHQFPNYSSELNVNALLLGDSALYLCASSGDRGRPYEQYFGPGTRLTVT.

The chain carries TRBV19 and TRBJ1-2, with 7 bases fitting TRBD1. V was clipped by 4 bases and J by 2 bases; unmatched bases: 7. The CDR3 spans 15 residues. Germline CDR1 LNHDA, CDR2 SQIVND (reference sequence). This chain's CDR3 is CASSTPPTGNYGYTF. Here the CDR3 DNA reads TGTGCCAGTAGTACACCCCCGACAGGGAACTATGGCTACACCTTC.

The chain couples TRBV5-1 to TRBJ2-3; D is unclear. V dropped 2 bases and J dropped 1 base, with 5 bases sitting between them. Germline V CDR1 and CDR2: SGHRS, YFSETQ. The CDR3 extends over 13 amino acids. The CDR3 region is CASSFGGTDTQYF. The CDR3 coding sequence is TGCGCCAGCAGCTTTGGAGGCACAGATACGCAGTATTTT. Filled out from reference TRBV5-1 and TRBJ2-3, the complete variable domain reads KAGVTQTPRYLIKTRGQQVTLSCSPISGHRSVSWYQQTPGQGLQFLFEYFSETQRNKGNFPGRFSGRQFSNSRSEMNVSTLELGDSALYLCASSFGGTDTQYFGPGTRLTVL.

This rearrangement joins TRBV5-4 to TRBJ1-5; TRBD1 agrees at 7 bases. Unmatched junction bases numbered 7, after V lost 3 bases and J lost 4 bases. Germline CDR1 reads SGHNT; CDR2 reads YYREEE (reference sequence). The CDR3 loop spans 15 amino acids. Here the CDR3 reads CASSSFQDRNQPQHF. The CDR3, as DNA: TGTGCCAGCAGCTCCTTCCAGGACAGGAATCAGCCCCAGCATTTT.

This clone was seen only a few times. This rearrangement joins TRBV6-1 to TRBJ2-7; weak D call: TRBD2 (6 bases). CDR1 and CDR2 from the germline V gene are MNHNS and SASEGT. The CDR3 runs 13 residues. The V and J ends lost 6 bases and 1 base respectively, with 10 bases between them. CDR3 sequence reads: CASSRDLSYEQYF. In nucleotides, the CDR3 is TGTGCCAGCAGCCGGGACTTATCCTACGAGCAGTACTTC.

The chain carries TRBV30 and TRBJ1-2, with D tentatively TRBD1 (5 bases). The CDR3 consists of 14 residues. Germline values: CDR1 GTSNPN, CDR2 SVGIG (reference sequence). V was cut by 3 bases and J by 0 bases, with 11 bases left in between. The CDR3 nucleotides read TGTGCCTGGAGCCCCGGGACTACTAACTATGGCTACACCTTC. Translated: CAWSPGTTNYGYTF.